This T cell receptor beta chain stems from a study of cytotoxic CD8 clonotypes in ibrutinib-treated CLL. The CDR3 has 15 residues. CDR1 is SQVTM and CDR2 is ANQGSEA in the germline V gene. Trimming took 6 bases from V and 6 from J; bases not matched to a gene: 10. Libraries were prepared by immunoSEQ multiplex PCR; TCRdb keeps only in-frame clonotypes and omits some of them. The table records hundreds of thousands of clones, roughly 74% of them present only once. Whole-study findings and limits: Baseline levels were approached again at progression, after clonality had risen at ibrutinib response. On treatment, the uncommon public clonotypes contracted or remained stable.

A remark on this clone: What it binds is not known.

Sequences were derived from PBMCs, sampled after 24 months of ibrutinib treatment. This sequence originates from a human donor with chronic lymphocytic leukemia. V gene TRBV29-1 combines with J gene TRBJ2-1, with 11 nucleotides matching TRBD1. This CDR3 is CSVGQGAFISNEQFF. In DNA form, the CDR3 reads TGCAGCGTCGGACAGGGGGCGTTTATATCCAATGAGCAGTTCTTC.